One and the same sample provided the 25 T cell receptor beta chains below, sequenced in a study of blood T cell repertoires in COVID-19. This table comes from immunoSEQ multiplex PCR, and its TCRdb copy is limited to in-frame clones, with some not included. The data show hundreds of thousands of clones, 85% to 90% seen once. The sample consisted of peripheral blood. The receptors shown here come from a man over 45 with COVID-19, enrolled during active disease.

The CDR3 sequence is CAISGAGGLYNEQFF. DNA for the CDR3: TGTGCCATCAGTGGGGCGGGAGGGCTGTACAATGAGCAGTTCTTC. The genes are TRBV10-3 and TRBJ2-1; 9 bases map to TRBD2. Trimming removed 4 bases from V and 4 bases from J; junction bases left unmatched: 5. This CDR3 is 15 amino acids long. Per the germline V gene, CDR1 is ENHRY and CDR2 is SYGVKD.

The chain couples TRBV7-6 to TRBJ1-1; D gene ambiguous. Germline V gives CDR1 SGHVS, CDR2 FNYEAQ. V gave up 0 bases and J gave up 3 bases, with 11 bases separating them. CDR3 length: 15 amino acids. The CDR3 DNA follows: TGTGCCAGCAGCTTAGCGGCAGGCCTGGACACTGAAGCTTTCTTT. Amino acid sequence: CASSLAAGLDTEAFF.

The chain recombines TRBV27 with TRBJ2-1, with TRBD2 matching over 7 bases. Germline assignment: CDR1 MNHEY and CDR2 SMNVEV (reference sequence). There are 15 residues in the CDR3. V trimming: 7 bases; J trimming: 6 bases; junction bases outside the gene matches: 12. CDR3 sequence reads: CASTTRGLFPNEQFF. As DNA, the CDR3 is TGTGCCAGCACCACCCGGGGACTATTCCCCAATGAGCAGTTCTTC.

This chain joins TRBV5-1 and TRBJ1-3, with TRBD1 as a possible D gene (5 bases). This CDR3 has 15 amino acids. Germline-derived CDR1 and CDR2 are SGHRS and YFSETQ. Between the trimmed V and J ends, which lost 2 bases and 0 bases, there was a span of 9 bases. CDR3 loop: CASSLAGNSGNTIYF. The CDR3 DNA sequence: TGCGCCAGCAGCTTAGCAGGGAACTCTGGAAACACCATATATTTT.

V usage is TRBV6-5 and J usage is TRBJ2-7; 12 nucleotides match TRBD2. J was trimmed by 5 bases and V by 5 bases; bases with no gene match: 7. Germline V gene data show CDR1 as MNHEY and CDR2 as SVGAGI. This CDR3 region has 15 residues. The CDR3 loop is CASSLRTSGVDEQYF. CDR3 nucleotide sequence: TGTGCCAGCAGTCTACGGACTAGCGGGGTCGACGAGCAGTACTTC.

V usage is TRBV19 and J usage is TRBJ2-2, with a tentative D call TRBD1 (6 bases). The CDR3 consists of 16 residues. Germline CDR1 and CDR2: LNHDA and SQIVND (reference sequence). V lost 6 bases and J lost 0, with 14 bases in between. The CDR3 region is CASRKRTAANTGELFF. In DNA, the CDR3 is TGTGCCAGTAGAAAGCGGACAGCTGCGAACACCGGGGAGCTGTTTTTT.

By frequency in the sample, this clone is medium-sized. The CDR3 protein is CASSQDGELSGANVLTF. The DNA of the CDR3 is TGCGCCAGCAGCCAAGATGGAGAACTCTCTGGGGCCAACGTCCTGACTTTC. This rearrangement joins TRBV4-3 to TRBJ2-6; D not resolved. Trimming took off 0 bases at V and 0 bases at J, with 9 bases between the two ends. Per germline, CDR1 LGHNA and CDR2 YSLEER. The length of the CDR3 is 17 residues.

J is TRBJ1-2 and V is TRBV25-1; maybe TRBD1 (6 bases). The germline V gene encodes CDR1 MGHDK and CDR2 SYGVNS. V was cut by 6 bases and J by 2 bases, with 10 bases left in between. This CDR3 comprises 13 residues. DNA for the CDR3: TGTGCCAGCAGCTTAACAGGGAACTATGGCTACACCTTC. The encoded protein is CASSLTGNYGYTF.

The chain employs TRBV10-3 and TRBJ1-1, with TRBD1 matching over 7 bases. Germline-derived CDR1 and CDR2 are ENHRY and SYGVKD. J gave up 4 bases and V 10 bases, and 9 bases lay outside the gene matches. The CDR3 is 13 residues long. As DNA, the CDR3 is TGTGCCACCCAGGGGGTGGTAAGCACTGAAGCTTTCTTT. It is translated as CATQGVVSTEAFF.

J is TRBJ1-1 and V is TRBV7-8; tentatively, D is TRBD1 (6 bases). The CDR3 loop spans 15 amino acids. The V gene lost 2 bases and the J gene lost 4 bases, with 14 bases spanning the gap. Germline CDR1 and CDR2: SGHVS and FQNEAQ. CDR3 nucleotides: TGTGCCAGCAGCTTATGGGTTGGGGGGGCCACTGAAGCTTTCTTT. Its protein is CASSLWVGGATEAFF. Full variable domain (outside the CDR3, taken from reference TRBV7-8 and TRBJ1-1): GAGVSQSPRYKVAKRGQDVALRCDPISGHVSLFWYQQALGQGPEFLTYFQNEAQLDKSGLPSDRFFAERPEGSVSTLKIQRTQQEDSAVYLCASSLWVGGATEAFFGQGTRLTVV.

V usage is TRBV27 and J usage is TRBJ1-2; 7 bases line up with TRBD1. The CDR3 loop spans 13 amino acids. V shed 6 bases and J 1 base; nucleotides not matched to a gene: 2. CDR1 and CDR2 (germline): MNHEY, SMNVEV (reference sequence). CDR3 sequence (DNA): TGTGCCAGCAGAAGGGACAGTAACTATGGCTACACCTTC. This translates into CASRRDSNYGYTF.

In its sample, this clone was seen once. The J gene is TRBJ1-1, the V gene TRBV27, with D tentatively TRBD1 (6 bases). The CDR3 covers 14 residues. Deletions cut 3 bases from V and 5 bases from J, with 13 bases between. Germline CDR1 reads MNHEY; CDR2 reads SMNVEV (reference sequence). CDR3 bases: TGTGCCAGCAGTTTTTCAAGGGGGGGTACTGAAGCTTTCTTT. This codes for CASSFSRGGTEAFF.

This CDR3 is CASSPLTGERYGYTF. CDR3 coding DNA: TGTGCCAGCAGTCCCCTGACAGGGGAAAGATATGGCTACACCTTC. This rearrangement joins TRBV27 to TRBJ1-2; 8 nucleotides match TRBD1. The CDR3 spans 15 residues. The V and J ends lost 5 bases and 5 bases, in that order; junction bases with no gene match: 10. Germline CDR1 reads MNHEY; CDR2 reads SMNVEV (reference sequence).

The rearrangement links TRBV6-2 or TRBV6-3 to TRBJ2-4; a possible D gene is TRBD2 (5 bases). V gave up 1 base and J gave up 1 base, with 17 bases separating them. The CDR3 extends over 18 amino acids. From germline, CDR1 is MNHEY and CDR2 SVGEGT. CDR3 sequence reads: CASSYLTGVEAAKNIQYF. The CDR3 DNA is TGTGCCAGCAGTTACTTGACCGGGGTGGAAGCGGCCAAAAACATTCAGTACTTC.

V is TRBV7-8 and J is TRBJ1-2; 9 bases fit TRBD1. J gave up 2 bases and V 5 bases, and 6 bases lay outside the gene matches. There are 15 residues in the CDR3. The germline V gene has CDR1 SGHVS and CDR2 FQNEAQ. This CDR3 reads CASSPSGQGNYGYTF. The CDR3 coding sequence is TGTGCCAGCAGCCCCTCCGGACAGGGGAACTATGGCTACACCTTC.

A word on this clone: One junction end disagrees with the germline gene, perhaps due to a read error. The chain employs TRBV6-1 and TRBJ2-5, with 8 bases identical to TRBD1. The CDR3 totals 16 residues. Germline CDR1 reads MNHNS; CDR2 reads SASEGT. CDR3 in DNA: TGTGCCAGCAGCGAAGAGAGTGGGACAGGCCAAGAGACCCAGTACTTC. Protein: CASSEESGTGQETQYF.

The CDR3 DNA reads TGTGCCAGCAGCTTCAACAGGGGAGTTGGGGAAAAACTGTTTTTT. Its protein is CASSFNRGVGEKLFF. The rearrangement uses TRBV5-4 and TRBJ1-4, with 7 bases identical to TRBD1. The CDR3 consists of 15 residues. Germline loops: CDR1 SGHNT, CDR2 YYREEE (reference sequence). Trimming removed 2 bases from V and 8 bases from J; junction bases left unmatched: 9.

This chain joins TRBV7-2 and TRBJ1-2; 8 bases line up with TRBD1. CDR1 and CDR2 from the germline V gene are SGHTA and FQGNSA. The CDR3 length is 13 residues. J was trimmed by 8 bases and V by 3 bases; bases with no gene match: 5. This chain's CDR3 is CASSFQGARGYTF. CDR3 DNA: TGTGCCAGCAGCTTCCAGGGGGCGCGGGGCTACACCTTC.

The CDR3 here is CASSPDRVSYGYTF. The DNA of the CDR3 is TGTGCCAGCAGTCCGGACAGGGTTAGCTATGGCTACACCTTC. The chain has TRBV6-5 and TRBJ1-2; TRBD1 agrees at 8 bases. Unmatched junction bases numbered 6, after V lost 5 bases and J lost 4 bases. This CDR3 is 14 amino acids long. Germline V CDR1 and CDR2: MNHEY, SVGAGI.

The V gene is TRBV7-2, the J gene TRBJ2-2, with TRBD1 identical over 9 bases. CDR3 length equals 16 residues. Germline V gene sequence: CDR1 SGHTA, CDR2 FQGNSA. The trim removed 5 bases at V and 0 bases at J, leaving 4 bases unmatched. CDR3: CASSEQGAPNTGELFF. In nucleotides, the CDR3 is TGTGCCAGCAGCGAACAGGGGGCCCCGAACACCGGGGAGCTGTTTTTT.

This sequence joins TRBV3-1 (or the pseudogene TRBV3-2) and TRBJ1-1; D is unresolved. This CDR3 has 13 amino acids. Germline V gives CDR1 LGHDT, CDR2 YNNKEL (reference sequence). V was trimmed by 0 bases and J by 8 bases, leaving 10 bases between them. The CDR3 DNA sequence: TGTGCCAGCAGCCAAGAGAGGATGAGAGAAGCTTTCTTT. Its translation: CASSQERMREAFF.

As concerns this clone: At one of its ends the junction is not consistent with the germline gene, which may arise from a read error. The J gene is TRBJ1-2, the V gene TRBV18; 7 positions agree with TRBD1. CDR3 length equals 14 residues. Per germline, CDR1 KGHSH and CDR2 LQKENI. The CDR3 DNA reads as TGTGCCAGCTCACCAGTCCGGGACAGCTATGGTTACACCTTC. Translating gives CASSPVRDSYGYTF.

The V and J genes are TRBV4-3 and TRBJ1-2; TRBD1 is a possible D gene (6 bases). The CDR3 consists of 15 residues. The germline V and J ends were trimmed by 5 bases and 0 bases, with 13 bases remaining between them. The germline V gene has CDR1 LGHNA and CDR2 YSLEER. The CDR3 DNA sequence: TGCGCCAGCAGCTACGACAGGCTAGCTAACTATGGCTACACCTTC. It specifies CASSYDRLANYGYTF.

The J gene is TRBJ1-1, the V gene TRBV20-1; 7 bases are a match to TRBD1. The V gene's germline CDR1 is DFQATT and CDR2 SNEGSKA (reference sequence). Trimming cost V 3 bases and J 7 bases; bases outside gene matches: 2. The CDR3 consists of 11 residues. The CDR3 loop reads CSASRDSEAFF. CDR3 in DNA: TGCAGTGCTAGCCGGGACAGTGAAGCTTTCTTT.

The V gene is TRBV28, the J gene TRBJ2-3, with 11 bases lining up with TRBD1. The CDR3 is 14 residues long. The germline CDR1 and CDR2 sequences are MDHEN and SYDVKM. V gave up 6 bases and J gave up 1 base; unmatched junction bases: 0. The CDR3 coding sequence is TGTGCCAGCAGGGACAGGGGGCGCACAGATACGCAGTATTTT. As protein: CASRDRGRTDTQYF.